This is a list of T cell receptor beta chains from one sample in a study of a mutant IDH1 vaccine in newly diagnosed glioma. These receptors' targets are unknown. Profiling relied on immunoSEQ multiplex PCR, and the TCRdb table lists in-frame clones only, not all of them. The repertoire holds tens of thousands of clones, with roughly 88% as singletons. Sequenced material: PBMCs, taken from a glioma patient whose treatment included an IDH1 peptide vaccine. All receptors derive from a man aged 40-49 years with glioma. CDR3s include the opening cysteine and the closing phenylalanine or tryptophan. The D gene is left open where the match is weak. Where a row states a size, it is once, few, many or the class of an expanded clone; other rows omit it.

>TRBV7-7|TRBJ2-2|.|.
CATRALLGNTGELFF
TGTGCTACACGGGCCCTACTTGGGAACACCGGGGAGCTGTTTTTT
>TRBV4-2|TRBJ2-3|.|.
CASSAQPGDTDTQYF
TGTGCCAGCAGCGCCCAGCCCGGGGACACAGATACGCAGTATTTT
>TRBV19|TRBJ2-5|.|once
CATTLGLANQETQYF
TGTGCCACCACCTTAGGGCTAGCGAATCAAGAGACCCAGTACTTC
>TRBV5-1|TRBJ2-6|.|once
CASTPGTGANVLTF
TGCGCCAGCACTCCAGGGACCGGGGCCAACGTCCTGACTTTC
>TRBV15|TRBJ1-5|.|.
CATSNFGHNQPQHF
TGTGCCACCAGCAATTTTGGGCACAATCAGCCCCAGCATTTT
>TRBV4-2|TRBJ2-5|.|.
CASSQDWGRRKETQYF
TGTGCCAGCAGCCAAGATTGGGGGAGGCGGAAAGAGACCCAGTACTTC
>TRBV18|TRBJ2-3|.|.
CASSPGSTDTQYF
TGTGCCAGCTCACCCGGCAGCACAGATACGCAGTATTTT
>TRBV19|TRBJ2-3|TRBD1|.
CASTRGRGGVSTDTQYF
TGTGCCAGTACCCGGGGCCGAGGGGGCGTTTCGACAGATACGCAGTATTTT
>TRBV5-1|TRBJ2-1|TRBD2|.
CASSLGTTSGRGEQFF
TGCGCCAGCAGCTTAGGGACGACTAGCGGGAGAGGCGAGCAGTTCTTC
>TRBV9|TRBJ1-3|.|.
CASSVTQGTGNTIYF
TGTGCCAGCAGCGTCACACAGGGTACTGGAAACACCATATATTTT
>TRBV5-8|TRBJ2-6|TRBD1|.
CANRGAGANVLTF
TGTGCAAACAGGGGGGCTGGGGCCAACGTCCTGACTTTC
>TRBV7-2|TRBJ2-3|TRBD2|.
CASSLEASGSFGTDTQYF
TGTGCCAGCAGCTTAGAAGCTAGCGGGAGTTTCGGCACAGATACGCAGTATTTT
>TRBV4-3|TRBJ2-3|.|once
CASSPTTGDTQYF
TGCGCCAGCAGCCCCACCACTGGAGATACGCAGTATTTT
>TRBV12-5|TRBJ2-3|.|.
CASARSGTDTQYF
TGTGCTAGCGCTAGGTCCGGCACAGATACGCAGTATTTT
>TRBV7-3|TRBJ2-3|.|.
CASSSGGWYARADTQYF
TGTGCCAGCAGCTCCGGTGGGTGGTATGCCAGGGCAGATACGCAGTATTTT
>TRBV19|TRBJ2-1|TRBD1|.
CASSKGQGLSYNEQFF
TGTGCCAGTAGTAAGGGACAGGGGCTCTCCTACAATGAGCAGTTCTTC
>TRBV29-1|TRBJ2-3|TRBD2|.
CSAVPGLAGRRTDTQYF
TGCAGCGCGGTCCCGGGACTAGCGGGACGACGCACAGATACGCAGTATTTT
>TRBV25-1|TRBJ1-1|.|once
CASRAQGGTSEAFF
TGTGCCAGCAGGGCCCAGGGCGGTACGTCTGAAGCTTTCTTT
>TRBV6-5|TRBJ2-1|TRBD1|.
CASSFRIQGNEQFF
TGTGCCAGCAGTTTCCGAATACAGGGGAATGAGCAGTTCTTC
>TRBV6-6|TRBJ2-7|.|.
CASIDGGGRNYEQYF
TGTGCCAGCATAGATGGGGGAGGACGGAACTACGAGCAGTACTTC
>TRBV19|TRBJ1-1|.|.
CASTPGTEAFF
TGTGCCAGTACCCCCGGCACTGAAGCTTTCTTT
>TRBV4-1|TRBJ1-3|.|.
CASSQDRTASGNTIYF
TGCGCCAGCAGCCAAGATCGGACGGCATCTGGAAACACCATATATTTT
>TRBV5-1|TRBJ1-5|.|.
CASSLGNNQPQHF
TGCGCCAGCAGCTTAGGGAACAATCAGCCCCAGCATTTT
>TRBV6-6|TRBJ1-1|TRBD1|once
CASSYPDRADTEAFF
TGTGCCAGCAGTTATCCGGACAGGGCGGACACTGAAGCTTTCTTT
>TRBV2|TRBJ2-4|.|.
CAGGVAKNIQYF
TGTGCCGGAGGGGTAGCCAAAAACATTCAGTACTTC
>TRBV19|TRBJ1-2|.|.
CASSMGGSSYGYTF
TGTGCCAGTAGTATGGGGGGGTCTAGCTATGGCTACACCTTC
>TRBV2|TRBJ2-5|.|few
CASGEQETQYF
TGTGCCAGCGGAGAACAAGAGACCCAGTACTTC
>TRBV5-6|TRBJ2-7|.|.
CASSRGQVRSYEQYF
TGTGCCAGCAGCCGGGGGCAGGTAAGGTCCTACGAGCAGTACTTC
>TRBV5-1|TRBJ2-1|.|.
CASSPGQNSYNEQFF
TGCGCCAGCAGCCCTGGACAGAACTCCTACAATGAGCAGTTCTTC
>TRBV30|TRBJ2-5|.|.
CAWKGGLGSETQYF
TGTGCCTGGAAGGGAGGACTGGGTTCGGAGACCCAGTACTTC
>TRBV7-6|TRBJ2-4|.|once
CARYHWRPLKNIQYF
TGTGCCCGGTATCATTGGCGGCCGCTCAAAAACATTCAGTACTTC
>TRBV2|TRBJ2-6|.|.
CASMRSGSSGANVLTF
TGTGCCAGCATGAGGTCTGGAAGCTCTGGGGCCAACGTCCTGACTTTC
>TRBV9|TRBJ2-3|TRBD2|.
CASRKGNSGLNTQYF
TGTGCCAGCAGAAAGGGTAATAGCGGGTTGAATACGCAGTATTTT
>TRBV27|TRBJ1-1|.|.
CASREGGPLNTEAFF
TGTGCCAGCAGAGAAGGGGGGCCGCTGAACACTGAAGCTTTCTTT
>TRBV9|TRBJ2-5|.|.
CASSPGQFQETQYF
TGTGCCAGCAGCCCCGGACAGTTCCAAGAGACCCAGTACTTC
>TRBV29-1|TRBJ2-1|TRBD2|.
CSVDGGDEQFF
TGCAGCGTTGATGGGGGGGACGAGCAGTTCTTC
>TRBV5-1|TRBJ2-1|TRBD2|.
CASSLDLAGGSNEQFF
TGCGCCAGCAGCTTGGATCTAGCGGGAGGAAGCAATGAGCAGTTCTTC
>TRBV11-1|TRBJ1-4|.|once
CASSQSPPEKLFF
TGTGCCAGCAGCCAATCGCCGCCCGAAAAACTGTTTTTT
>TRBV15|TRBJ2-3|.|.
CATSIQDTQYF
TGTGCCACCAGCATCCAGGATACGCAGTATTTT
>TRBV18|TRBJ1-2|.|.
CASSPGAERYGYTF
TGTGCCAGCTCTCCCGGGGCGGAACGCTATGGCTACACCTTC
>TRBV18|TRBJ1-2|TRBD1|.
CASSPTIGQGNYGYTF
TGTGCCAGCTCACCAACTATAGGACAGGGGAACTATGGCTACACCTTC
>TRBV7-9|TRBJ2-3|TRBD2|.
CASTKTSVKSSTDTQYF
TGTGCCAGCACTAAGACTAGCGTAAAGTCTAGCACAGATACGCAGTATTTT
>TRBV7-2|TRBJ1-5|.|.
CASRAGSQPQHF
TGTGCCAGCAGGGCGGGGAGTCAGCCCCAGCATTTT
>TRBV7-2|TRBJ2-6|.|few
CASSQMSVANVLTF
TGTGCCAGCAGCCAGATGTCTGTGGCCAACGTCCTGACTTTC
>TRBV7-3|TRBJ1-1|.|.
CASSRYTLTEAFF
TGTGCCAGCAGCCGCTATACACTAACTGAAGCTTTCTTT
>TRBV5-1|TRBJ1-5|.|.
CASSWDSDQPQHF
TGCGCCAGCAGCTGGGACTCGGATCAGCCCCAGCATTTT
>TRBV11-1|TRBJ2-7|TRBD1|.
CASRTTGSYEQYF
TGTGCCAGCAGAACGACAGGGTCCTACGAGCAGTACTTC
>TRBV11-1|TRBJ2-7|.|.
CASSLEATLYEQYF
TGTGCCAGCAGCTTAGAGGCTACCCTCTACGAGCAGTACTTC